This T cell receptor (beta chain) came from a study of T cell clonality in common variable immunodeficiency (dated by TCRdb to about 2015). For sequencing, equivalent amounts of genomic DNA were input from CVID and control samples. For every sample, a 60 bp segment covering the rearranged TCRbeta CDR3 region was amplified and then sequenced. The immunoSEQ assay, a bias-corrected multiplex PCR combined with high-throughput sequencing, was used to amplify TCRbeta. The original pipeline was this. Every unique nucleotide sequence was considered a clone and was annotated with V, D and J genes, copy number and frequency. Sequences were labeled productive if in frame, and non-productive if out of frame or containing stop codons. As previously described, clonality was calculated on the basis of Shannon's entropy. The predicted amino acid sequences of productive clones were used to derive the mean CDR3 Kyte-Doolittle hydropathy. Using the R hclust function, scaled V gene usage was clustered hierarchically with Manhattan distance and complete linkage. Sharing of clones by CDR3 amino acid sequence was evaluated by resampling 12 repertoires per group over 100 rounds. Repertoires were searched for 70 published EBV-specific and around 240 published CMV-specific TCRbeta sequences. Analysis left out a couple of CVID samples that produced under 10,000 sequences, so approximately 40 CVID repertoires remained. Not all clones reach the TCRdb copy of this immuneACCESS table, which keeps in-frame sequences only. Checked studies attribute under half of the gap to unresolved V genes and leave the rest unexplained. The V and J calls and the clone size are those of that table, but D and trimming were determined from the DNA. The sample features about 64,000 clones, and none is a singleton. About 1.7% of the sample goes to the ten largest clones.

The study at large found these results: TCRbeta clonality was higher in CVID subjects than in healthy controls (t-test p = 0.018), and the increase was most characteristic of about a third of subjects. Differences among patients in the CVID cohort limited the correlations between repertoire features and clinical complications. Fewer TCRbeta clones were shared among CVID subjects than among healthy controls (p < 0.0001). Even though DNA input was equal, the average per sample came to about 81,820 unique sequences for controls compared with approximately 29,000 for CVID samples. CVID TCRbeta sequences were reported to have fewer deletions and N-nucleotide insertions and to lack highly modified clones with 13 or more V deletions. It was noted by the authors that sequencing of the repertoires of T cell subpopulations would be needed to clarify the cause of the increased clonality in CVID.

Most CVID patients and most healthy controls were of Caucasian heritage. Heparinized peripheral whole blood samples of about 5 to 9 ml were collected from each donor. Genomic DNA from adults with common variable immune deficiency (CVID) and from healthy adult controls was used to sequence TCRbeta CDR3 repertoires. A total of some 22 healthy adult volunteers (around 12 female and about 10 male; age range about 20 to 66 years, mean age around 32) were included in the control group. To isolate peripheral blood mononuclear cells, diluted blood was subjected to density centrifugation over Hypaque 1077 or Ficoll-Paque. Genomic DNA was obtained from unsorted mononuclear cells through either Qiagen column purification or a centrifugation-based method. The cysteine opens and the phenylalanine closes a CDR3 of 15 amino acids. The CDR3 was read in part: 36 bases, with the frame set at base 1. The junction shows trimming of 3 bases on V and 0 bases on J, plus 9 bases between the germline ends. Looking up the germline V gene yields CDR1 KGHSH and CDR2 LQKENI.

This clone was observed at least ten times. The specificity of this receptor is unknown. The read ends 3 residues early relative to the CDR3; the germline J gene fills the gap. This receptor was taken from a person aged 18 to 69 in good health. The specimen sequenced was peripheral blood mononuclear cells. The sequence joins TRBV18 to TRBJ2-1; a tentative D match to TRBD2 spans 5 bases. The sequenced part of the CDR3 DNA is TGTGCCAGCTCACCGAGCGGCAGCTCCTACAATGAG. The translation is CASSPSGSSYNE. The full CDR3 reads CASSPSGSSYNEQFF.